This TCR beta chain was recovered during a study of regulatory T cells in long-lasting Graves disease. Study observations and caveats: TCR diversity was lower in persistent Graves' patients than in newly diagnosed ones.

Researchers made TCR beta libraries by using iRepertoire HTBI primers and running Arm-PCR on CDR3 regions. TCRdb analysed the multiplex PCR reads with MiXCR anew, one entry per CDR3 protein. Among 580,000 or so distinct CDR3 sequences listed, roughly 16% were seen once. Time point here: newly diagnosed GD, antithyroid drugs for less than 3 months. From RNA extracted from PBMCs, the TCR library was made. About this clonotype: Its antigen is not known.

This CDR3 has 14 amino acids. The V gene end was trimmed by 4 bases and the J gene end by 6 bases; junction bases not matched to a gene: 6. Per germline, CDR1 DFQATT and CDR2 SNEGSKA (reference sequence). A further study also used this sample, focusing on T cells in Graves' hyperthyroidism and ophthalmopathy. Per that study: HTBI primers were used for first-round RT-PCR of the TCR CDR3. Model predictions of ophthalmopathy came a median approximately 6.8 months before onset.

The chain carries TRBV20-1 and TRBJ2-2; 9 nucleotides align to TRBD1. This clonotype originated in a man between 18 and 29 years old with Graves disease. The sample consisted of peripheral blood mononuclear cells (PBMCs), taken at new diagnosis, from a patient treated with antithyroid drugs. The CDR3 region is CSAIGTGTAGELFF. The DNA for the CDR3 is TGCAGTGCTATCGGGACAGGGACGGCCGGGGAGCTGTTTTTT.